This T cell receptor (beta chain) was recovered during a study of blood T cells in healthy people across ages. The CDR3 is 15 amino acids. With 3 bases clipped from V and 7 bases from J, the junction kept 4 bases outside the gene matches. The V gene's germline CDR1 is DFQATT and CDR2 SNEGSKA (reference sequence). A J-beta primer mix and a sample-barcoded 5' primer were used in a second PCR of roughly 6 to 11 cycles. TCRdb itself ran the 5' RACE reads through MiXCR, one entry per CDR3 protein. The table lists some 790,000 distinct CDR3 sequences, roughly 26% of them singletons. This clonotype was counted many times.

This chain connects TRBV20-1 to TRBJ2-1, with 15 positions matching TRBD2. This receptor was obtained from a woman older than 75 in good health. The sample was blood. In nucleotides, the CDR3 is TGCAGTGCTAGCCCCGGGACTAGCGGGGGGAATGAGCAGTTCTTC. Protein product: CSASPGTSGGNEQFF.